This TCR beta chain stems from a study of early T cells in non-severe SARS-CoV-2 infection. Study-level background: The sequenced material was bulk RNA from unsorted whole blood, and its chains were unpaired.

Whole-study results and caveats: Sequences matched to VDJdb favored anti-spike CD8 responses, while private and CD4 specificities were missed.

Unique molecular identifiers (one per individual cDNA molecule) were attached. MiXCR, applied by TCRdb to the 5' RACE reads, yields one record per CDR3 protein. The sample contains some 66,000 distinct CDR3 sequences, approximately 9% of which appear only once. Regarding this clonotype: What it binds is unknown.

Germline V lookup: CDR1 SEHNR, CDR2 FQNEAQ (reference sequence). J lost 5 bases, V lost 4 bases, and 4 bases had no gene match. The CDR3 is 16 residues long. The V gene is TRBV7-9, the J gene TRBJ2-1; 14 nucleotides line up with TRBD2. Sequenced material: whole blood. This TCR was sampled from an adult who was a healthcare worker with PCR-confirmed SARS-CoV-2 infection or an uninfected control (not recorded which). The CDR3 DNA reads as TGTGCCAGCAGCTCACGGACTAGCGGGAGGCACAATGAGCAGTTCTTC. This sequence encodes CASSSRTSGRHNEQFF.